This entry describes one T cell receptor beta chain. The data originate from a study of blood T cell repertoires in COVID-19. At the level of the study: Whether acute or convalescent, the COVID-19 samples came from the United States, Italy and Spain. Sources were T cells, B-cell-depleted T cells, or PBMCs; the material itself was cDNA or gDNA.

In the original analysis: Amplification from reference gene primers served as the basis for estimated nucleated cell counts. Assay used: immunoSEQ multiplex PCR; TCRdb lists only in-frame clones, some missing. That table is the source of V, J and clone size, and D and trimming were worked out from the DNA. The data show about 79,000 clones, with roughly 91% seen just once and around 14% held by the top ten. Losses at the gene ends were 6 bases for V and 2 bases for J; bases not matched to a gene: 4. Germline CDR1 and CDR2: SGHRS and YFSETQ. The length of the CDR3 is 13 residues. This clonotype originated in a man between 65 and 79 years old with active or convalescent COVID-19. Input material: peripheral blood. This chain links TRBV5-1 with TRBJ1-1; 7 bases are a match to TRBD1. The DNA of the CDR3 is TGCGCCAGCACCCGGGACAGTAACACTGAAGCTTTCTTT. This codes for CASTRDSNTEAFF.